This T cell receptor (beta chain) was documented in a study of T-cell reconstitution after alpha-beta-depleted transplantation in children. Broader study findings: T cells produced anew were the main source of T-cell counts and diversity one year after transplant.

Notes on this clonotype: Its antigen is undetermined.

The authors prepared the TCRbeta library with unique molecular identifiers. TCRdb re-derived calls from the PCR reads in MiXCR, one entry per CDR3 protein. The sample has roughly 790,000 distinct CDR3 sequences, roughly 15% seen once; the top ten hold about 5%. The germline gives CDR1 SGHRS, CDR2 YFSETQ. Trimming removed 4 bases from V and 0 bases from J; junction bases left unmatched: 8. The CDR3 spans 16 residues. The V and J genes are TRBV5-1 and TRBJ2-3, with 7 bases aligning to TRBD1. The specimen was PBMCs, mostly from graft donor cells, collected 360 days after TCRalphabeta/CD19-depleted stem cell transplant. The TCR was taken from a male patient between 5 and 17 years old who had a stem cell transplant for acute lymphoblastic leukemia, so the T cells may come from the graft donor. The CDR3 DNA is TGCGCCAGCAGCGCCTACGTGGGACAGAGCACAGATACGCAGTATTTT. Protein product: CASSAYVGQSTDTQYF.